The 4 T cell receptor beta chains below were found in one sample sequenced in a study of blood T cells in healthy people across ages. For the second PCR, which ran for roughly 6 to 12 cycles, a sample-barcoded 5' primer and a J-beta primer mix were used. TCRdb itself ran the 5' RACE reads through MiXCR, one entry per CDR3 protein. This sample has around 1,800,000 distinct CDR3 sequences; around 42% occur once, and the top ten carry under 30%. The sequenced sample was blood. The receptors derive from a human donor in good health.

The CDR3 here is CASSLAQGPQHF. CDR3 bases: TGTGCCAGCAGCCTGGCACAGGGGCCCCAGCATTTT. The chain joins TRBV3-1 to TRBJ1-5, with D perhaps TRBD1 (6 bases). Germline CDR1 and CDR2: LGHDT and YNNKEL (reference sequence). The V gene lost 4 bases and the J gene lost 9 bases, with 10 bases spanning the gap. The CDR3 has 12 residues.

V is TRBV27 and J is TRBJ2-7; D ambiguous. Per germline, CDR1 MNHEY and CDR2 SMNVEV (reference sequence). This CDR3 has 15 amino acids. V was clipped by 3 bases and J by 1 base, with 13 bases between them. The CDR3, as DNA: TGTGCCAGCAGTTTTATGCGAAACGGATCCTACGAGCAGTACTTC. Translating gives CASSFMRNGSYEQYF.

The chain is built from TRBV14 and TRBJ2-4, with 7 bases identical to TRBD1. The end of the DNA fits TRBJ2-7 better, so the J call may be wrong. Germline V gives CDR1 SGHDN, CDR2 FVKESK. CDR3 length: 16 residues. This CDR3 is CASSQATGEGAYEQYF. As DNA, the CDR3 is TGTGCCAGCAGCCAAGCCACAGGGGAAGGGGCCTACGAGCAGTACTTC.

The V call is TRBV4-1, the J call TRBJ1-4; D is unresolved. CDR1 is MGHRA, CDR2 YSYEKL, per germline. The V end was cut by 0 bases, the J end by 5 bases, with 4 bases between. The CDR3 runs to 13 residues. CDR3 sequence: CASSQDPNEKLFF. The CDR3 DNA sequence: TGCGCCAGCAGCCAAGATCCCAATGAAAAACTGTTTTTT.